This TCR beta chain was observed in a study of blood T cell repertoires in COVID-19. Turning to the study itself: There were acute and convalescent COVID-19 samples, and they came from the United States, Italy and Spain. PBMCs, B-cell-depleted T cells, or T cells provided the cDNA or gDNA that made up the material.

Everyone who took part was about 18 to 89 years old, and they came from over 20 US areas. Participant reports of clinical history set cohort assignment. Only in-frame clones appear in the TCRdb table, and some are missing; sequencing was by immunoSEQ multiplex PCR. The sample includes 300,000 to 450,000 clones, approximately 84% seen only once; the top ten take under 1.3%. V was pared by 3 bases and J by 7 bases, with 7 bases of the junction left unmatched. The CDR3 has 16 amino acids. The V gene's germline CDR1 is SGHDN and CDR2 FVKESK. Material for sequencing was PBMCs or T cells enriched from blood (not recorded which). This TCR was recovered from a woman in her twenties or thirties who had recovered from COVID-19. V gene TRBV14 combines with J gene TRBJ1-6, with TRBD1 identical over 9 bases. The CDR3 DNA reads TGTGCCAGCAGCCACCGAACCGGGACAGGGAATTCACCCCTCCACTTT. It encodes CASSHRTGTGNSPLHF.